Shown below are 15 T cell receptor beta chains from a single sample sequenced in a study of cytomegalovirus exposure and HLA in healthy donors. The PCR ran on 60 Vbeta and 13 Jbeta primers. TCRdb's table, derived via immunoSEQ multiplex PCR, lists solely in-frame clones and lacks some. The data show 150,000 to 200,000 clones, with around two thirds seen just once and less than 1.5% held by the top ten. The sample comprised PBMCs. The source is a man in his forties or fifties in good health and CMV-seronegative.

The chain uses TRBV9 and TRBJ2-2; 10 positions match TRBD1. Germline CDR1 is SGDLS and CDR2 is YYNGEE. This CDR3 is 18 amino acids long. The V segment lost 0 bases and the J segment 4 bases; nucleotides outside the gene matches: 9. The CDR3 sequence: CASSVATAGQGSTGELFF. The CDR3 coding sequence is TGTGCCAGCAGCGTAGCTACGGCGGGACAGGGGTCCACCGGGGAGCTGTTTTTT.

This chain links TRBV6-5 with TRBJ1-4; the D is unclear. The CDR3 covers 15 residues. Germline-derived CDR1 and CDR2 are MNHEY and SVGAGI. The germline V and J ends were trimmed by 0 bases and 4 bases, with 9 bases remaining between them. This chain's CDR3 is CASSYSLAFNEKLFF. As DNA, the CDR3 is TGTGCCAGCAGTTACTCGTTGGCATTTAATGAAAAACTGTTTTTT.

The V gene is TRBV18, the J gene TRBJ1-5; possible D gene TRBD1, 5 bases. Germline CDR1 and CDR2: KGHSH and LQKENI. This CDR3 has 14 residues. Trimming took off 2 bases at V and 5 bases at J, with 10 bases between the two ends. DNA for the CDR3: TGTGCCAGCTCACCAATCCAGGGCTATCAGCCCCAGCATTTT. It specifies CASSPIQGYQPQHF.

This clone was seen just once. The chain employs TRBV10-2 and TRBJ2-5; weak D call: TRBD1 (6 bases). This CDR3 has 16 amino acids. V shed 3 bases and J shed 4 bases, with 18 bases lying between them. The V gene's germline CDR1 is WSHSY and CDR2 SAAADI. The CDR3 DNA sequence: TGCGCCAGCAGTGACCCCTCGGCAGGGGCGCGAGAGACCCAGTACTTC. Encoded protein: CASSDPSAGARETQYF.

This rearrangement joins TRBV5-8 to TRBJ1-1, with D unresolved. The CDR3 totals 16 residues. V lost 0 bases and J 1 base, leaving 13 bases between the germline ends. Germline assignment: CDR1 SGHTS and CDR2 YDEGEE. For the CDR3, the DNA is TGTGCCAGCAGCTTGGAGGCAGGTTATCGGAACACTGAAGCTTTCTTT. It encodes CASSLEAGYRNTEAFF.

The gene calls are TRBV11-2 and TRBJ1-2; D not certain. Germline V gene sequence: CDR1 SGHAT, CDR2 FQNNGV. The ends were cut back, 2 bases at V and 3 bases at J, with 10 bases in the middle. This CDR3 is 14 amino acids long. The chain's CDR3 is CASSLMSQDYGYTF. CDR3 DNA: TGTGCCAGCAGCTTAATGAGCCAGGACTATGGCTACACCTTC.

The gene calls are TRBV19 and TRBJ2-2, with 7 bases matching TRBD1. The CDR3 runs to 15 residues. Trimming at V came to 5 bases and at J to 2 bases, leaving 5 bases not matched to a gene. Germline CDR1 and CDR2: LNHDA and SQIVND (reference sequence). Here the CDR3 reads CASSFRDSNTGELFF. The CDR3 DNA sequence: TGTGCCAGTAGTTTCCGGGACAGTAACACCGGGGAGCTGTTTTTT.

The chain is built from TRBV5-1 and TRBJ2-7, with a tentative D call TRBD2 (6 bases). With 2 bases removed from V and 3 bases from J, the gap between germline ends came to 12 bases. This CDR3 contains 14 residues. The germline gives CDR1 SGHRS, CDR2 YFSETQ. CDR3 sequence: CASSFFGGNYEQYF. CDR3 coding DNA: TGCGCCAGCAGCTTCTTCGGCGGGAACTACGAGCAGTACTTC.

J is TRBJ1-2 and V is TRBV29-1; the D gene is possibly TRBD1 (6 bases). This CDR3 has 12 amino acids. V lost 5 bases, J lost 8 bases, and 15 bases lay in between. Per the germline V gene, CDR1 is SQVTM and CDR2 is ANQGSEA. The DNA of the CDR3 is TGCAGCGTTCACGGGGGGCCAGGAGGCTACACCTTC. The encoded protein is CSVHGGPGGYTF.

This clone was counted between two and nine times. The CDR3 DNA reads as TGCGCCAGCAGCTTGGGGACTAGCGGGTACCAAGAGACCCAGTACTTC. It encodes CASSLGTSGYQETQYF. The chain recombines TRBV5-1 with TRBJ2-5; 11 nucleotides match TRBD2. CDR1 and CDR2 from the germline V gene are SGHRS and YFSETQ. The V and J ends lost 0 bases and 0 bases, in that order; junction bases with no gene match: 1. The CDR3 sequence is 16 residues long.

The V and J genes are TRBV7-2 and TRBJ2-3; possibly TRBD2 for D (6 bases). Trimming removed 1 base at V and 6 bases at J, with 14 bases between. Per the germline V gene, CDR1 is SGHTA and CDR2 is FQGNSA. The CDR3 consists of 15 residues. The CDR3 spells CASSLDRGSWDTQYF. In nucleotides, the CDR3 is TGTGCCAGCAGCTTAGACCGGGGGTCCTGGGATACGCAGTATTTT. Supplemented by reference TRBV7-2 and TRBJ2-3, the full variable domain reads GAGVSQSPSNKVTEKGKDVELRCDPISGHTALYWYRQSLGQGLEFLIYFQGNSAPDKSGLPSDRFSAERTGGSVSTLTIQRTQQEDSAVYLCASSLDRGSWDTQYFGPGTRLTVL.

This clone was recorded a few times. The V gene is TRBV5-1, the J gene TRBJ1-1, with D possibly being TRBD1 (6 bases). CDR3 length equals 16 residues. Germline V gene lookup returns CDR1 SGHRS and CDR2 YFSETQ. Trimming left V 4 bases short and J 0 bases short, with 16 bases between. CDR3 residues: CASSPDRRPMNTEAFF. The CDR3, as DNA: TGCGCCAGCAGCCCCGACAGGAGACCTATGAACACTGAAGCTTTCTTT.

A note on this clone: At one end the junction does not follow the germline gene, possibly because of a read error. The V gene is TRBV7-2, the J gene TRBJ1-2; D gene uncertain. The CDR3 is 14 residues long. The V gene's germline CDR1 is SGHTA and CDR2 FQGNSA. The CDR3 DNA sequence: TGTGCCGGCAGCTTAGATTACCAGGTCTATGGCTACACCTTC. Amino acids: CAGSLDYQVYGYTF.

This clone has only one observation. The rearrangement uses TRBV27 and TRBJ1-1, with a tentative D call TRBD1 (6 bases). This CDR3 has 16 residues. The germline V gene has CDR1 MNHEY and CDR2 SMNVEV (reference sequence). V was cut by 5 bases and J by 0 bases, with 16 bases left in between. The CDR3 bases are TGTGCCAGCAGTCGCCGCCGACAGGAGATGAACACTGAAGCTTTCTTT. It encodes CASSRRRQEMNTEAFF.

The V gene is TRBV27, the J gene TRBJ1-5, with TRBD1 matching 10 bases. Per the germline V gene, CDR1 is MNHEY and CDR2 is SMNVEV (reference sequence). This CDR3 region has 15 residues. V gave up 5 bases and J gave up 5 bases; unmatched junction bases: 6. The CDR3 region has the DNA TGTGCCAGCAGTGCCGGGACAGGGGATGATCAGCCCCAGCATTTT. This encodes CASSAGTGDDQPQHF.